These T cell receptor beta chains were read from a single sample in a study of blood T cell repertoires in COVID-19. TCRdb keeps only in-frame clones here, not all; method: immunoSEQ multiplex PCR. This table holds about 300,000 clones, roughly 83% found once. Sequencing was carried out using peripheral blood. The receptors shown here come from a woman aged 50 to 60 with acute or convalescent COVID-19. Each CDR3 is given with its conserved first and last residue. D genes are given only for firm matches. Not every row has a clone size; where given, it reads once, few, many or a size class.

j_call: TRBJ2-1
d_call: TRBD2
v_call: TRBV4-3
clone_size: NA
cdr3_nt: TGCGCCAGCAGCCCGAGCGGGGGGGGGTACAATGAGCAGTTCTTC
cdr3_aa: CASSPSGGGYNEQFF

j_call: TRBJ1-2
d_call: NA
v_call: TRBV7-2
clone_size: NA
cdr3_nt: TGTGCCAGCAGCTTAGTTGTCACTACCCATGGCTACACCTTC
cdr3_aa: CASSLVVTTHGYTF

j_call: TRBJ2-7
d_call: TRBD2
v_call: TRBV19
clone_size: NA
cdr3_nt: TGTGCCAGTAGTCCCGGACTAGCGAGCCTCTACGAGCAGTACTTC
cdr3_aa: CASSPGLASLYEQYF

j_call: TRBJ2-2
d_call: NA
v_call: TRBV30
clone_size: NA
cdr3_nt: TGTGCCTGGAAAGGGGAGGCCGGGGAGCTGTTTTTT
cdr3_aa: CAWKGEAGELFF

j_call: TRBJ2-7
d_call: TRBD2
v_call: TRBV7-2
clone_size: NA
cdr3_nt: TGTGCCAGCAGCTTGGCTAGCGGGAGTATCTACGAGCAGTACTTC
cdr3_aa: CASSLASGSIYEQYF

j_call: TRBJ2-1
d_call: TRBD2
v_call: TRBV6-1
clone_size: NA
cdr3_nt: TGTGCCAGCAGTGAGAGGACTAGCGGGACGGGGGCTGAGCAGTTCTTC
cdr3_aa: CASSERTSGTGAEQFF

j_call: TRBJ2-7
d_call: NA
v_call: TRBV20-1
clone_size: NA
cdr3_nt: TGCAGTGCTAACAGTGTTTACGAGCAGTACTTC
cdr3_aa: CSANSVYEQYF

j_call: TRBJ2-2
d_call: TRBD1
v_call: TRBV18
clone_size: NA
cdr3_nt: TGTGCCAGCTCCCTCACGACAGGGAGAAGCGGGGAGCTGTTTTTT
cdr3_aa: CASSLTTGRSGELFF

j_call: TRBJ2-1
d_call: TRBD2
v_call: TRBV19
clone_size: NA
cdr3_nt: TGTGCCAGTAGTAGGACTAGCGGGAGGGTCCTCAGCTCCTACAATGAGCAGTTCTTC
cdr3_aa: CASSRTSGRVLSSYNEQFF

j_call: TRBJ2-7
d_call: TRBD1
v_call: TRBV7-2
clone_size: once
cdr3_nt: TGTGCCAGCAGCTACCCGGACAGGGGGTTATTCGAGCAGTACTTC
cdr3_aa: CASSYPDRGLFEQYF

j_call: TRBJ1-4
d_call: TRBD1
v_call: TRBV6-5
clone_size: once
cdr3_nt: TGTGCCAGCAGTCCAGGGGGCGCCCCTAATGAAAAACTGTTTTTT
cdr3_aa: CASSPGGAPNEKLFF

j_call: TRBJ2-7
d_call: NA
v_call: TRBV27
clone_size: few
cdr3_nt: TGTGCCAGCAGTTTAGGAGCGTCGGGCTACGAGCAGTACTTC
cdr3_aa: CASSLGASGYEQYF

j_call: TRBJ2-7
d_call: TRBD1
v_call: TRBV14
clone_size: NA
cdr3_nt: TGTGCCAGCAGCCTCCTAGGACAGGGACCTTCCTACGAGCAGTACTTC
cdr3_aa: CASSLLGQGPSYEQYF

j_call: TRBJ1-4
d_call: TRBD1
v_call: TRBV7-9
clone_size: NA
cdr3_nt: TGTGCCAGCAGCGCAACAAGGACAGGGGCTAGCGAAAAACTGTTTTTT
cdr3_aa: CASSATRTGASEKLFF

j_call: TRBJ2-7
d_call: NA
v_call: TRBV5-1
clone_size: NA
cdr3_nt: TGCGCCAGCAGCTTTGGTCAGGGGTTCTACGAGCAGTACTTC
cdr3_aa: CASSFGQGFYEQYF

j_call: TRBJ1-2
d_call: NA
v_call: TRBV28
clone_size: NA
cdr3_nt: TGTGCCAGCAGTTCCGGACAGTACTATGGCTACACCTTC
cdr3_aa: CASSSGQYYGYTF

j_call: TRBJ2-7
d_call: NA
v_call: TRBV19
clone_size: NA
cdr3_nt: TGTGCCAGTAGTTTCCCGGCCCGCCAGGACGAGCAGTACTTC
cdr3_aa: CASSFPARQDEQYF

j_call: TRBJ1-2
d_call: TRBD1
v_call: TRBV6-6
clone_size: NA
cdr3_nt: TGTGCCAGCAGTAACTCTGACAGGGCCGGCGGTGGCTACACCTTC
cdr3_aa: CASSNSDRAGGGYTF

j_call: TRBJ2-7
d_call: NA
v_call: TRBV24-1
clone_size: NA
cdr3_nt: TGTGCCACCGGGGACAACTCCTACGAGCAGTACTTC
cdr3_aa: CATGDNSYEQYF

j_call: TRBJ2-3
d_call: NA
v_call: TRBV28
clone_size: NA
cdr3_nt: TGTGCCAGCAGTTCCCCTGGGGTAGCGCCCACAGATACGCAGTATTTT
cdr3_aa: CASSSPGVAPTDTQYF

j_call: TRBJ2-3
d_call: NA
v_call: TRBV28
clone_size: NA
cdr3_nt: TGTGCCAGCAGCCTCGGAGGGGCTAGCACAGATACGCAGTATTTT
cdr3_aa: CASSLGGASTDTQYF

j_call: TRBJ2-2
d_call: TRBD1
v_call: TRBV18
clone_size: few
cdr3_nt: TGTGCCAGCTCACCTTATCAGGACAGGGCGAACACCGGGGAGCTGTTTTTT
cdr3_aa: CASSPYQDRANTGELFF

j_call: TRBJ2-2
d_call: TRBD2
v_call: TRBV28
clone_size: NA
cdr3_nt: TGTGCCAGCAGCTCCGGGACTAGCGTCGGGGAGCTGTTTTTT
cdr3_aa: CASSSGTSVGELFF

j_call: TRBJ1-2
d_call: NA
v_call: TRBV7-3
clone_size: NA
cdr3_nt: TGTGCCAGCAGCTTAACGACGCGGGGTGGAAGTGGTGGCTACACCTTC
cdr3_aa: CASSLTTRGGSGGYTF

j_call: TRBJ2-7
d_call: TRBD1
v_call: TRBV28
clone_size: NA
cdr3_nt: TGTGCCAGCAGTCCGCAACAGGGGCAAAACTTGGAAGCTCCTTTTAAGCAGTACTTC
cdr3_aa: CASSPQQGQNLEAPFKQYF

j_call: TRBJ1-2
d_call: NA
v_call: TRBV6-1
clone_size: NA
cdr3_nt: TGTGCCAGCAGTGAACCGGGACACGGCTATGGCTACACCTTC
cdr3_aa: CASSEPGHGYGYTF

j_call: TRBJ2-7
d_call: TRBD1
v_call: TRBV10-3
clone_size: NA
cdr3_nt: TGTGCCATCAGTGCCTCCGGGACAGGTTCCTACGAGCAGTACTTC
cdr3_aa: CAISASGTGSYEQYF

j_call: TRBJ1-3
d_call: NA
v_call: TRBV7-9
clone_size: NA
cdr3_nt: TGTGCCAGCAGCCAAACTTCTGGAAACACCATATATTTT
cdr3_aa: CASSQTSGNTIYF

j_call: TRBJ1-4
d_call: TRBD1
v_call: TRBV5-4
clone_size: NA
cdr3_nt: TGTGCCAGCAGCGGAACCGGGACAGGGCGTGAAAAACTGTTTTTT
cdr3_aa: CASSGTGTGREKLFF

j_call: TRBJ2-1
d_call: TRBD2
v_call: TRBV30
clone_size: NA
cdr3_nt: TGTGCCTGGAGGGGACTAGCAGCCCACAATGAGCAGTTCTTC
cdr3_aa: CAWRGLAAHNEQFF

j_call: TRBJ1-1
d_call: NA
v_call: TRBV7-3
clone_size: NA
cdr3_nt: TGTGCCAGCAGCTATTCAGGGACTTACACTGAAGCTTTCTTT
cdr3_aa: CASSYSGTYTEAFF

j_call: TRBJ1-4
d_call: NA
v_call: TRBV3-1/TRBV3-2
clone_size: NA
cdr3_nt: TGTGCCAGCAGCCAATTTAAAGAAAAACTGTTTTTT
cdr3_aa: CASSQFKEKLFF

j_call: TRBJ2-1
d_call: TRBD2
v_call: TRBV5-1
clone_size: NA
cdr3_nt: TGCGCCAGCAGCTTTAGCGGGCTTTCCTACAATGAGCAGTTCTTC
cdr3_aa: CASSFSGLSYNEQFF

j_call: TRBJ2-1
d_call: NA
v_call: TRBV7-8
clone_size: NA
cdr3_nt: TGTGCCAGCAGCCCGTACAATGAGCAGTTCTTC
cdr3_aa: CASSPYNEQFF

j_call: TRBJ2-5
d_call: TRBD1
v_call: TRBV4-1
clone_size: NA
cdr3_nt: TGCGCCAGCAGCCTCGGACAGGGGGTTTCCTGGGAGACCCAGTACTTC
cdr3_aa: CASSLGQGVSWETQYF

j_call: TRBJ2-7
d_call: NA
v_call: TRBV28
clone_size: NA
cdr3_nt: TGTGCCAGCAGAGGAACACAGGGTGGGCTAGACGAGCAGTACTTC
cdr3_aa: CASRGTQGGLDEQYF

j_call: TRBJ2-6
d_call: NA
v_call: TRBV6-1
clone_size: NA
cdr3_nt: TGTGCCAGCAGTGTCTCCTGGACTGGGAGCTCTGGGGCCAACGTCCTGACTTTC
cdr3_aa: CASSVSWTGSSGANVLTF

j_call: TRBJ2-4
d_call: NA
v_call: TRBV19
clone_size: once
cdr3_nt: TGTGCCAGTAGTATAGATTGGAGAGGGTTGGGAGCCAAAAACATTCAGTACTTC
cdr3_aa: CASSIDWRGLGAKNIQYF

j_call: TRBJ1-1
d_call: NA
v_call: TRBV7-3
clone_size: NA
cdr3_nt: TGTGCCAGCAGCGCGACAGGACAGAACACTGAAGCTTTCTTT
cdr3_aa: CASSATGQNTEAFF

j_call: TRBJ2-6
d_call: NA
v_call: TRBV4-1
clone_size: NA
cdr3_nt: TGCGCCAGCAGCCAAGAAATTAAGGACAGAAGTTACTCTGGGGCCAACGTCCTGACTTTC
cdr3_aa: CASSQEIKDRSYSGANVLTF

j_call: TRBJ2-2
d_call: TRBD1
v_call: TRBV5-4
clone_size: NA
cdr3_nt: TGTGCCAGCAGTAATTGGACAGGGATCATTAACACCGGGGAGCTGTTTTTT
cdr3_aa: CASSNWTGIINTGELFF

j_call: TRBJ2-4
d_call: NA
v_call: TRBV4-3
clone_size: NA
cdr3_nt: TGCGCCAGCAGCCAAGAACCTTCAATTTACGACAGGGCCAAAAACATTCAGTACTTC
cdr3_aa: CASSQEPSIYDRAKNIQYF

j_call: TRBJ2-5
d_call: NA
v_call: TRBV28
clone_size: NA
cdr3_nt: TGTGCCAGCAGTACCTACAGGGCGCTTAAACCGGAGACCCAGTACTTC
cdr3_aa: CASSTYRALKPETQYF

j_call: TRBJ2-1
d_call: TRBD2
v_call: TRBV18
clone_size: NA
cdr3_nt: TGTGCCAGCTCACCACCGGGGAGGGGCAACTACAATGAGCAGTTCTTC
cdr3_aa: CASSPPGRGNYNEQFF

j_call: TRBJ1-1
d_call: NA
v_call: TRBV7-9
clone_size: NA
cdr3_nt: TGTGCCAGCAGCTTAGCTTTCGGCACTGAAGCTTTCTTT
cdr3_aa: CASSLAFGTEAFF

j_call: TRBJ2-5
d_call: NA
v_call: TRBV6-2/TRBV6-3
clone_size: NA
cdr3_nt: TGTGCCAGCAGCAACCAGGGGGGAGAGACCCAGTACTTC
cdr3_aa: CASSNQGGETQYF

j_call: TRBJ2-2
d_call: TRBD2
v_call: TRBV5-5
clone_size: NA
cdr3_nt: TGTGCCAGCAGCTTCCTTACTAGCGGGCGGTGGGACGGGGAGCTGTTTTTT
cdr3_aa: CASSFLTSGRWDGELFF

j_call: TRBJ2-1
d_call: NA
v_call: TRBV11-2
clone_size: once
cdr3_nt: TGTGCCAGCAGCTTGCAGACAGAGAAGCAGTTCTTC
cdr3_aa: CASSLQTEKQFF

j_call: TRBJ2-5
d_call: TRBD1
v_call: TRBV30
clone_size: NA
cdr3_nt: TGTGCCTGGGACAGGGTCGGGGAGACCCAGTACTTC
cdr3_aa: CAWDRVGETQYF

j_call: TRBJ2-3
d_call: TRBD2
v_call: TRBV27
clone_size: NA
cdr3_nt: TGTGCCAGCAGCCGGGGGGTTGTAGATACGCAGTATTTT
cdr3_aa: CASSRGVVDTQYF

j_call: TRBJ2-2
d_call: TRBD2
v_call: TRBV4-3
clone_size: NA
cdr3_nt: TGCGCCAGCAGCCAAGATCCAACTAGCGGGAGTATGAACACCGGGGAGCTGTTTTTT
cdr3_aa: CASSQDPTSGSMNTGELFF

j_call: TRBJ2-7
d_call: TRBD2
v_call: TRBV30
clone_size: NA
cdr3_nt: TGTGCCTGGACTAGCGGGAGGGCCGGCGCGGGGGAGCAGTACTTC
cdr3_aa: CAWTSGRAGAGEQYF

j_call: TRBJ2-1
d_call: TRBD2
v_call: TRBV6-5
clone_size: few
cdr3_nt: TGTGCCAGCAGTTTAGCGGGAGGAGGTTACAATGAGCAGTTCTTC
cdr3_aa: CASSLAGGGYNEQFF